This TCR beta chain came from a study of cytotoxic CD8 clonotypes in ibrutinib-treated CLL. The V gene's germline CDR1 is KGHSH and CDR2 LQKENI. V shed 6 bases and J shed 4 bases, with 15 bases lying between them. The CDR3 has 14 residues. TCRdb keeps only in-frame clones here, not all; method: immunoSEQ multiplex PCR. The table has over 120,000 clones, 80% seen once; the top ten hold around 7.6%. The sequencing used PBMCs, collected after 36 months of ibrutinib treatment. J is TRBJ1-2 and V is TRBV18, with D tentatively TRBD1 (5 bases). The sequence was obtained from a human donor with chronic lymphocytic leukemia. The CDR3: CASSPSGGFYGYTF. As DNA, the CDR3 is TGTGCCAGCTCCCCATCCGGGGGATTCTATGGCTACACCTTC.